The source of this T cell receptor (beta chain) is a study of blood T cell repertoires in COVID-19. Across the study: Samples taken during acute and convalescent COVID-19 were collected in the United States, Italy and Spain. The analysed material was cDNA or gDNA that came from T cells, B-cell-depleted T cells, or PBMCs.

Clinical histories supplied by participants themselves formed the basis of cohort assignment. TCRdb keeps only in-frame clones here, not all; method: immunoSEQ multiplex PCR. The table records roughly 430,000 clones, roughly 87% of them present only once. The source of this sequence is a middle-aged woman with acute COVID-19. The sample taken for sequencing was PBMCs or T cells enriched from blood (not recorded which).

The CDR3 sequence is CASSDFGEGYTF. The CDR3 coding sequence is TGTGCCAGCAGTGACTTCGGGGAAGGCTACACCTTC. The chain combines TRBV6-4 with TRBJ1-2, with D unclear. The CDR3 loop spans 12 amino acids. The germline gives CDR1 MRHNA, CDR2 SNTAGT. The ends were cut back, 1 base at V and 8 bases at J, with 8 bases in the middle.